One and the same sample provided the 23 T cell receptor beta chains below, sequenced in a study of blood T cells in healthy people across ages. The second PCR ran 7 to 11 cycles with a sample-barcoded 5' primer and J-beta primers. TCRdb re-called the 5' RACE reads through MiXCR, storing one row per CDR3 protein. The sample shows some 1.5 million distinct CDR3 sequences, 28% of them seen only once. The sequencing input was blood. These receptors all stem from a woman aged 25 to 45 in good health.

This clonotype was recorded many times. The rearrangement uses TRBV20-1 and TRBJ2-5, with D perhaps being TRBD1 or TRBD2 (6 bases each). V shed 5 bases and J shed 4 bases, with 11 bases lying between them. The CDR3 runs 12 residues. CDR1 DFQATT and CDR2 SNEGSKA come from the germline V gene (reference sequence). The CDR3 protein is CSAGRGAETQYF. The CDR3 region has the DNA TGCAGTGCTGGAAGGGGGGCAGAGACCCAGTACTTC.

This rearrangement joins TRBV30 to TRBJ2-7, with no clear D. The length of the CDR3 is 14 residues. Germline CDR1 GTSNPN, CDR2 SVGIG (reference sequence). Trimming removed 1 base from V and 0 bases from J, with 10 bases in between. The CDR3 DNA reads as TGTGCCTGGAGTGGCAGCCAGGCCTCCTACGAGCAGTACTTC. Translating gives CAWSGSQASYEQYF.

The chain recombines TRBV5-1 with TRBJ2-2; D possibly uses TRBD1 or TRBD2 (5 bases each). V lost 5 bases and J 0 bases, leaving 14 bases between the germline ends. Germline V CDR1 and CDR2: SGHRS, YFSETQ. CDR3 length equals 16 residues. The CDR3 region is CASSSGPTANTGELFF. In DNA form, the CDR3 reads TGCGCCAGCAGTTCGGGACCGACCGCGAACACCGGGGAGCTGTTTTTT.

This chain uses TRBV11-3 with TRBJ2-1; 7 nucleotides line up with TRBD2. J gave up 4 bases and V 7 bases, and 10 bases lay outside the gene matches. The CDR3 length is 15 residues. The germline CDR1 and CDR2 sequences are SGHNT and YENEEA. In DNA form, the CDR3 reads TGTGCCAGCAACCTTCTAGCGGAGGCTTACAATGAGCAGTTCTTC. This gives the protein CASNLLAEAYNEQFF.

This clonotype appeared many times. The J gene is TRBJ2-5, the V gene TRBV6-5, with 7 bases identical to TRBD1. Trimming at V came to 2 bases and at J to 2 bases, leaving 5 bases not matched to a gene. Germline V gene sequence: CDR1 MNHEY, CDR2 SVGAGI. The CDR3 is 15 amino acids. CDR3 protein: CASSYAGTEQETQYF. The CDR3 region has the DNA TGTGCCAGCAGTTACGCCGGGACAGAACAAGAGACCCAGTACTTC.

The genes are TRBV3-1 and TRBJ2-6, with TRBD1 matching 8 bases. After removal of 2 bases from V and 4 bases from J, the junction contained 10 bases not matched to a gene. In germline, CDR1 is LGHDT, CDR2 YNNKEL (reference sequence). CDR3 length equals 18 residues. This CDR3 reads CASSQFAGGTKGANVLTF. The CDR3 DNA is TGTGCCAGCAGCCAATTCGCAGGGGGCACGAAAGGGGCCAACGTCCTGACTTTC. Combining the CDR3 with reference TRBV3-1 and TRBJ2-6 gives the whole variable domain DTAVSQTPKYLVTQMGNDKSIKCEQNLGHDTMYWYKQDSKKFLKIMFSYNNKELIINETVPNRFSPKSPDKAHLNLHINSLELGDSAVYFCASSQFAGGTKGANVLTFGAGSRLTVL.

In DNA form, the CDR3 reads TGTGCCACCACGGGGGGTTATACTGGTGAGCAGTACTTC. Protein product: CATTGGYTGEQYF. The chain couples TRBV24-1 to TRBJ2-5; 7 bases fit TRBD2. Trimming took 8 bases from V and 11 from J; bases not matched to a gene: 13. The germline CDR1 and CDR2 sequences are KGHDR and SFDVKD. The CDR3 is 13 residues long.

The chain is built from TRBV2 and TRBJ1-4; D perhaps matches TRBD1 (6 bases). There are 16 residues in the CDR3. In germline, CDR1 is SNHLY, CDR2 FYNNEI. The V gene lost 1 base and the J gene lost 7 bases, with 16 bases spanning the gap. DNA of the CDR3: TGTGCCAGCAGTGAAGGGGGGGCCCCTCGAGCTGAAAAACTGTTTTTT. Protein sequence: CASSEGGAPRAEKLFF. Full variable domain (remainder filled in from reference TRBV2 and TRBJ1-4): EPEVTQTPSHQVTQMGQEVILRCVPISNHLYFYWYRQILGQKVEFLVSFYNNEISEKSEIFDDQFSVERPDGSNFTLKIRSTKLEDSAMYFCASSEGGAPRAEKLFFGSGTQLSVL.

The V gene is TRBV10-3, the J gene TRBJ2-1; 7 bases fit TRBD2. Losses at the gene ends were 4 bases for V and 5 bases for J; bases not matched to a gene: 5. Looked up from germline, CDR1 is ENHRY and CDR2 is SYGVKD. The length of the CDR3 is 14 residues. CDR3 protein: CAISGRGTNNEQFF. The DNA of the CDR3 is TGTGCCATCAGTGGGCGGGGGACCAACAATGAGCAGTTCTTC.

CDR3 in DNA: TGCAGCGTTGACCGGCAAGTAGATACGCAGTATTTT. Its protein product is CSVDRQVDTQYF. The chain is built from TRBV29-1 and TRBJ2-3; the D is unclear. Between the trimmed V and J ends, which lost 3 bases and 5 bases, there was a span of 9 bases. The germline V gene has CDR1 SQVTM and CDR2 ANQGSEA. The CDR3 runs 12 residues.

The CDR3 DNA is TGTGCCACCAGCCCTACAAGCCGCCGGAGTAGTCATGAGCAGTTCTTC. It specifies CATSPTSRRSSHEQFF. The chain is built from TRBV15 and TRBJ2-1; no clear D. The ends were cut back, 5 bases at V and 8 bases at J, with 22 bases in the middle. Germline CDR1 reads LNHNV; CDR2 reads YYDKDF (reference sequence). CDR3 length: 16 amino acids.

This clonotype was observed at least ten times. The genes are TRBV7-2 and TRBJ1-2; D gene ambiguous. The germline gives CDR1 SGHTA, CDR2 FQGNSA. The CDR3 runs to 13 residues. The germline V and J ends were trimmed by 5 bases and 6 bases, with 13 bases remaining between them. CDR3 protein: CASSTGPTNGYTF. CDR3 DNA: TGTGCCAGCAGCACGGGCCCAACAAATGGCTACACCTTC.

Points on this clonotype: This clone may be a read error of a much larger clone one base away. The rearrangement joins TRBV10-3 to TRBJ2-1; 7 bases agree with TRBD2. Germline V gives CDR1 ENHRY, CDR2 SYGVKD. This CDR3 is 12 amino acids long. V was clipped by 7 bases and J by 13 bases; unmatched bases: 10. For the CDR3, the DNA is TGTGCCATCAAGGGGACTAAAGAGACCCAGTTCTTC. It yields the protein CAIKGTKETQFF.

This clonotype was counted a single time. The gene calls are TRBV28 and TRBJ1-2, with no clear D. Germline-derived CDR1 and CDR2 are MDHEN and SYDVKM. This CDR3 is built from 13 residues. V was trimmed by 3 bases and J by 10 bases, leaving 15 bases between them. In DNA form, the CDR3 reads TGTGCCAGCAGTTTGGTACCCGCTAATGACTACACCTTC. Amino acid sequence: CASSLVPANDYTF.

A few counts support this clonotype. The rearrangement links TRBV27 to TRBJ2-7, with a tentative D call TRBD2 (5 bases). This CDR3 is built from 13 residues. The germline gives CDR1 MNHEY, CDR2 SMNVEV (reference sequence). Deletions cut 11 bases from V and 1 base from J, with 15 bases between. This CDR3 is CARLPGDSYEQYF. CDR3 sequence (DNA): TGTGCCCGCTTACCCGGGGATTCCTACGAGCAGTACTTC.

This clonotype occurred many times. V gene TRBV18 combines with J gene TRBJ2-4, with D tentatively TRBD2 (6 bases). The CDR3 is 15 amino acids. CDR1 is KGHSH and CDR2 is LQKENI in the germline V gene. Trimming stripped 2 bases from V and 0 bases from J, with 8 bases between. The CDR3 loop is CASSPWGLAKNIQYF. Here the CDR3 DNA reads TGTGCCAGCTCACCATGGGGACTAGCCAAAAACATTCAGTACTTC.

A word on this clonotype: An end of the junction does not agree with germline; a read error may underlie this. The CDR3 sequence: CAGSSYTSRAAYNEQFF. The CDR3 DNA reads TGTGCCGGCAGCTCCTACACCTCCCGGGCCGCCTACAATGAGCAGTTCTTC. The chain links TRBV7-8 to TRBJ2-1; D call uncertain. CDR3 length: 17 residues. CDR1 is SGHVS, CDR2 FQNEAQ, per germline. The full variable domain, its missing parts supplied by reference TRBV7-8 and TRBJ2-1, is GAGVSQSPRYKVAKRGQDVALRCDPISGHVSLFWYQQALGQGPEFLTYFQNEAQLDKSGLPSDRFFAERPEGSVSTLKIQRTQQEDSAVYLCAGSSYTSRAAYNEQFFGPGTRLTVL.

This clonotype was recorded a few times. The chain combines TRBV2 with TRBJ2-7; no clear D gene. Per the germline V gene, CDR1 is SNHLY and CDR2 is FYNNEI. The CDR3 consists of 15 residues. V lost 4 bases to trimming and J lost 0 bases, with 13 bases between them. The DNA of the CDR3 is TGTGCCAGCAGTGCGAGACAAGCCCCCTCCTACGAGCAGTACTTC. It is translated as CASSARQAPSYEQYF.

The chain is built from TRBV9 and TRBJ1-2, with D unresolved. The CDR3 runs to 16 residues. The V end lost 4 bases, the J end lost 0 bases, and 16 bases lay between the germline ends. From germline, CDR1 is SGDLS and CDR2 YYNGEE. The CDR3 region is CASSPQPGQANYGYTF. The CDR3 bases are TGTGCCAGCAGCCCCCAGCCCGGGCAGGCTAACTATGGCTACACCTTC.

The chain combines TRBV11-2 with TRBJ2-7; the D is unclear. The CDR3 sequence is 13 residues long. The V gene lost 8 bases and the J gene lost 1 base, with 12 bases spanning the gap. Germline V lookup: CDR1 SGHAT, CDR2 FQNNGV. The CDR3 sequence is CASAAGRSYEQYF. In nucleotides, the CDR3 is TGTGCCAGCGCCGCAGGCAGGTCCTACGAGCAGTACTTC.

The CDR3 sequence is CASRFRVDAQYF. CDR3 nucleotides: TGTGCCAGCAGATTCAGGGTGGATGCGCAGTATTTT. The V and J genes are TRBV12-3 or TRBV12-4 and TRBJ2-3, with a weak D call TRBD1 (5 bases). The CDR3 has 12 residues. V shed 6 bases and J shed 10 bases, with 14 bases lying between them.

This chain uses TRBV12-3 or TRBV12-4 with TRBJ2-7; perhaps D is TRBD1 or TRBD2 (5 bases each). V gave up 8 bases and J gave up 0 bases, with 11 bases separating them. The CDR3 loop spans 13 amino acids. CDR3 sequence (DNA): TGTGCCAGCTCCAGGGAGCACTCCTACGAGCAGTACTTC. It is translated as CASSREHSYEQYF.

This clonotype was observed a few times. The V gene is TRBV14, the J gene TRBJ2-5; 11 bases align to TRBD2. The CDR3 covers 18 residues. With V trimmed by 0 bases and J by 11 bases, 17 bases remained unmatched. The germline V gene encodes CDR1 SGHDN and CDR2 FVKESK. The CDR3 nucleotides are TGTGCCAGCAGCCAAGACAGCATAGCGGGAGGGTACCATGGTGAGCAGTACTTC. It translates to CASSQDSIAGGYHGEQYF.